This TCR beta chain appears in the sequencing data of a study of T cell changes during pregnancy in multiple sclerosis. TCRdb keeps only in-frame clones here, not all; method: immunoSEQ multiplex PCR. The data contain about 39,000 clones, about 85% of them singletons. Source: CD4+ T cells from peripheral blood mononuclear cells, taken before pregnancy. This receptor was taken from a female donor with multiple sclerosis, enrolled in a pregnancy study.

CDR3 DNA: TGTGCCAGCAGCGATGAGGGGGGGGCCGCTACCCAGTACTTC. Translated, it gives CASSDEGGAATQYF. The rearrangement links TRBV2 to TRBJ2-5, with D maybe TRBD2 (7 bases). Germline V gene data show CDR1 as SNHLY and CDR2 as FYNNEI. Trimming removed 6 bases from V and 8 bases from J, with 19 bases in between. The CDR3 sequence is 14 residues long.